The following is a TCR beta chain sequence with its context. No antigen is known for it. No base qualities exist here, and no much larger clone lies one base off it. This specimen comes from a study of T cell responses to AZD1222 COVID-19 vaccine (dated by TCRdb to the early 2020s). Regarding the research as a whole: TCR sequencing covered roughly 230 trial participants: 200 to 220 given two doses of AZD1222 and about 26 given two doses of MenACWY control vaccine. Trial participants were enrolled by age into 18-55, 56-69 and 70-plus year subgroups, with approximately 150, 28 and 58 TCR-sequenced participants respectively.

The sample's time point label, decoded: about 28 days (+/-7) after the second vaccine dose. AZD1222 recipients given second doses at about 4 weeks or at about 12 weeks were pooled, since spike-specific TCR depth and breadth were not found to differ between the two schedules. The vaccinee samples were drawn from two UK trials, COV001 and COV002, one of which was a single-blind randomized controlled phase 2/3 trial testing AZD1222 (ChAdOx1 nCoV-19) in healthy adults. Trial participant PBMC samples were collected at day 0 and day 28 after the second dose for TCRbeta chain sequencing. Broader findings and caveats from the paper: The 56-69-year group was small, and its depth increase did not reach significance, likely because of low power. Conclusions about previously exposed vaccinees are limited because only 6 or 7 AZD1222 recipients were SARS-CoV-2 seropositive at baseline. Vaccine-associated CD4 TCRs spanned the whole spike protein, with dominant responses in regions 160-218 and 743-854. Because no day 14 peak-response samples were available, repertoires were characterized only after the peak T cell response. Reportedly, close to half of the unique spike-specific TCRs recognized epitopes lying outside the regions that are mutated in the B.1.351 and B.1.1.7 variants. Spike-specific TCR breadth and depth rose significantly after two AZD1222 doses compared with day 0 and with MenACWY recipients. Participants were mostly white British and included more females than males, and it was suggested by the authors that clonal diversity may have been underestimated.

V is reduced by 3 bases and J by 2 bases, leaving a spacing of 13 bases between them. Reading the germline V gene gives CDR1 ENHRY and CDR2 SYGVKD. From the cysteine up to the phenylalanine, the CDR3 has a length of 15 residues. This entry keeps only the CDR3 DNA: 45 bases, framed from base 1. The CDR3 regions of human TCRbeta chains were analyzed by immunosequencing. Turning to the authors' computational methods: Repertoire TCRs were checked for matches against a reference library of SARS-CoV-2-specific TCRs that had been generated using the MIRA antigen-specificity platform. Breadth was defined as the fraction of unique TCRs that were SARS-CoV-2-associated. Depth was defined as the fraction of total T cells that were SARS-CoV-2-associated. Using the MIRA data, every spike-specific TCR was mapped to the spike region that the TCR reacted to and assigned to either a CD4 or a CD8 class. Log10-transformed breadth and depth values were compared by one-way ANOVA with Sidak's multiple comparisons tests. Drawn from immuneACCESS, this table holds only the in-frame rearrangements with V and J called that TCRdb kept. Clones are partly lost; checked studies trace under half to an unresolved V gene and leave the rest unexplained. V and J calls and clone size are those listed in that table; D and trimming were worked out from the DNA. This sample has 100,000 to 150,000 clones in its table, and about 82% of those were observed once. Approximately 16% of the sample goes to the ten largest clones.

This TCR was sampled from an adult who received the AZD1222 COVID-19 vaccine. This material consisted of peripheral blood, taken 28 days after the second AZD1222 dose. The receptor chain draws on TRBV10-3 and TRBJ1-1; the D gene is perhaps TRBD1, on 5 matching bases. The CDR3 reads as follows: CAISDAFRANTEAFF. The DNA sequence is as follows: TGTGCCATCAGTGATGCCTTCAGGGCTAACACTGAAGCTTTCTTT.